Each of the 18 T cell receptor beta chains below was sequenced from the same sample in a study of T cells after yellow fever vaccination. TCRdb re-called the 5' RACE reads with MiXCR, one entry per CDR3 protein. Found here are roughly 310,000 distinct CDR3 sequences, around 3.6% of them singletons; the top ten hold less than 25%. This specimen consisted of PBMCs, obtained on the day of the yellow fever booster vaccination. These receptors were collected from a young man who received the YFV17D yellow fever vaccine.

This clonotype appeared a few times. The V call is TRBV18, the J call TRBJ1-5; D is possibly TRBD1 (6 bases). This CDR3 region has 14 residues. V was cut by 2 bases and J by 5 bases, with 10 bases left in between. Looked up from germline, CDR1 is KGHSH and CDR2 is LQKENI. CDR3 sequence (DNA): TGTGCCAGCTCACCAGAAGGGGGGGATCAGCCCCAGCATTTT. Translation gives CASSPEGGDQPQHF.

This clonotype occurred a few times. J is TRBJ2-1 and V is TRBV18; possible D gene TRBD1, 5 bases. Trimming left V 7 bases short and J 6 bases short, with 22 bases between. Germline CDR1 KGHSH, CDR2 LQKENI. The CDR3 is 16 amino acids. The CDR3, as DNA: TGTGCCAGCTTTCCTGGTCAGGGTCTGCCTTTCAATGAGCAGTTCTTC. Amino acid sequence: CASFPGQGLPFNEQFF.

This clonotype occurred many times. The J gene is TRBJ1-2, the V gene TRBV7-9; D not certain. The CDR3 runs to 12 residues. CDR1 is SEHNR and CDR2 is FQNEAQ in the germline V gene (reference sequence). V dropped 3 bases and J dropped 6 bases, with 8 bases sitting between them. DNA of the CDR3: TGTGCCAGCAGCTTGGCAGGTGATGGCTACACCTTC. Protein sequence: CASSLAGDGYTF.

This clonotype was seen a handful of times. V is TRBV13 and J is TRBJ1-2; no definite D call. The CDR3 loop spans 15 amino acids. Germline V CDR1 and CDR2: PRHDT, FYEKMQ (reference sequence). V lost 5 bases and J lost 3, with 16 bases in between. CDR3 nucleotide sequence: TGTGCCAGCAGCACCCGACAAAGGGTGGACTATGGCTACACCTTC. This gives the protein CASSTRQRVDYGYTF. Using reference TRBV13 and TRBJ1-2 for the parts outside the CDR3, the full variable domain is AAGVIQSPRHLIKEKRETATLKCYPIPRHDTVYWYQQGPGQDPQFLISFYEKMQSDKGSIPDRFSAQQFSDYHSELNMSSLELGDSALYFCASSTRQRVDYGYTFGSGTRLTVV.

The rearrangement links TRBV20-1 to TRBJ2-2; TRBD2 matches 7 bases. This CDR3 is built from 12 residues. Trimming cost V 6 bases and J 4 bases; bases outside gene matches: 2. CDR1 DFQATT and CDR2 SNEGSKA come from the germline V gene (reference sequence). DNA for the CDR3: TGCAGTGCCAGGGAGGGCACCGGGGAGCTGTTTTTT. It is translated as CSAREGTGELFF.

The chain couples TRBV19 to TRBJ2-1; 12 bases map to TRBD1. The germline V gene encodes CDR1 LNHDA and CDR2 SQIVND (reference sequence). The CDR3 consists of 16 residues. The ends lost 5 bases at V and 7 bases at J; junction bases unmatched: 9. CDR3 in DNA: TGTGCCAGTAGTCCTAGGGGGACAGGGGGCTTGAATGAGCAGTTCTTC. It codes for CASSPRGTGGLNEQFF.

This clonotype was counted between two and nine times. This sequence joins TRBV7-6 and TRBJ2-2, with TRBD2 matching over 7 bases. CDR1 is SGHVS and CDR2 is FNYEAQ in the germline V gene. Germline trimming cut 1 base from V and 5 bases from J; bases unmatched to any gene: 4. The CDR3 covers 15 residues. The CDR3, as DNA: TGTGCCAGCAGCTTAGAAGGACTAGTAACCGGGGAGCTGTTTTTT. Its translation: CASSLEGLVTGELFF. Filled out from reference TRBV7-6 and TRBJ2-2, the complete variable domain reads GAGVSQSPRYKVTKRGQDVALRCDPISGHVSLYWYRQALGQGPEFLTYFNYEAQQDKSGLPNDRFSAERPEGSISTLTIQRTEQRDSAMYRCASSLEGLVTGELFFGEGSRLTVL.

This sequence joins TRBV5-6 and TRBJ2-3; the match to TRBD1 covers 10 bases. The junction had 6 bases not matched to a gene; V was cut back by 4 bases and J by 7 bases. The CDR3 totals 14 residues. Germline V gene lookup returns CDR1 SGHDT and CDR2 YYEEEE. The CDR3 loop reads CASSQGQGPYTQYF. CDR3 bases: TGTGCCAGCAGCCAGGGACAGGGGCCGTATACGCAGTATTTT.

The chain has TRBV6-5 and TRBJ1-2; no clear D gene. Trimming stripped 2 bases from V and 0 bases from J, with 7 bases between. CDR3 length equals 14 residues. Germline CDR1 reads MNHEY; CDR2 reads SVGAGI. The CDR3: CASSYGPANYGYTF. The CDR3 coding sequence is TGTGCCAGCAGTTACGGTCCAGCTAACTATGGCTACACCTTC.

The chain couples TRBV6-5 to TRBJ2-7; 7 bases are shared with TRBD2. Germline assignment: CDR1 MNHEY and CDR2 SVGAGI. The CDR3 has 15 residues. J lost 0 bases, V lost 6 bases, and 8 bases had no gene match. CDR3 amino acids: CASREGGVSSYEQYF. The CDR3 bases are TGTGCCAGCAGGGAGGGAGGGGTCAGCTCCTACGAGCAGTACTTC.

This clonotype has a count of ten or more. The rearrangement joins TRBV12-3 or TRBV12-4 to TRBJ1-2; D might be TRBD1 (5 bases). This CDR3 contains 14 residues. The V end lost 3 bases, the J end lost 4 bases, and 12 bases lay between the germline ends. The CDR3 reads CASSFQGPRYGYTF. The CDR3 nucleotides read TGTGCCAGCAGTTTTCAGGGCCCCCGCTATGGCTACACCTTC.

This clonotype has a count of ten or more. This chain joins TRBV7-2 and TRBJ2-7; D not certain. The CDR3 covers 14 residues. V lost 0 bases, J lost 3 bases, and 9 bases lay in between. Germline-derived CDR1 and CDR2 are SGHTA and FQGNSA. The CDR3 nucleotides are TGTGCCAGCAGCTTAGCGGGGTCAAACTACGAGCAGTACTTC. Translation gives CASSLAGSNYEQYF.

This clonotype was detected ten times or more. CDR3 in DNA: TGCGCCAGCAGACCCGGGACAGACAACACCGGGGAGCTGTTTTTT. Residues: CASRPGTDNTGELFF. The chain has TRBV5-1 and TRBJ2-2; 7 bases agree with TRBD1. There are 15 residues in the CDR3. In germline, CDR1 is SGHRS, CDR2 YFSETQ. V was pared by 5 bases and J by 2 bases, with 6 bases of the junction left unmatched.

The chain has TRBV14 and TRBJ1-2; no definite D call. Germline CDR1 SGHDN, CDR2 FVKESK. V lost 3 bases to trimming and J lost 4 bases, with 9 bases between them. The CDR3 is 13 amino acids. The CDR3 reads CASSQYASYGYTF. In DNA form, the CDR3 reads TGTGCCAGCAGCCAGTACGCCTCCTATGGCTACACCTTC.

In this sample, this clonotype turned up many times. The gene calls are TRBV10-2 and TRBJ2-5; 10 bases agree with TRBD1. The CDR3 extends over 15 amino acids. J was trimmed by 4 bases and V by 6 bases; bases with no gene match: 8. Per the germline V gene, CDR1 is WSHSY and CDR2 is SAAADI. The CDR3 spells CASSDRDRGGETQYF. The CDR3 coding sequence is TGCGCCAGCAGCGACAGGGACAGGGGAGGAGAGACCCAGTACTTC.

V gene TRBV28 combines with J gene TRBJ2-7; D is perhaps TRBD2 (6 bases). The CDR3 extends over 14 amino acids. Trimming left V 6 bases short and J 0 bases short, with 12 bases between. The V gene's germline CDR1 is MDHEN and CDR2 SYDVKM. CDR3 nucleotides: TGTGCCAGCAGCACCTCGGGACTCTCCTACGAGCAGTACGTC. Translated: CASSTSGLSYEQYV.

The table lists this clonotype with many counts. The rearrangement uses TRBV5-1 and TRBJ1-1; D remains ambiguous. The CDR3 spans 16 residues. V was trimmed by 4 bases and J by 10 bases, leaving 26 bases between them. Per germline, CDR1 SGHRS and CDR2 YFSETQ. The CDR3 loop is CASSTIRSAFLPPAFF. The DNA for the CDR3 is TGCGCCAGCAGCACGATCAGGTCGGCCTTTCTCCCCCCAGCTTTCTTT.

The CDR3 DNA follows: TGTGCCAGCAGCTTAAATCGGGGGGGCCTTTTTCTCCAAGAGACCCAGTACTTC. Its protein is CASSLNRGGLFLQETQYF. The chain couples TRBV7-6 to TRBJ2-5; 8 nucleotides agree with TRBD2. Germline trimming cut 2 bases from V and 1 base from J; bases unmatched to any gene: 12. The germline gives CDR1 SGHVS, CDR2 FNYEAQ. CDR3 length: 18 amino acids.